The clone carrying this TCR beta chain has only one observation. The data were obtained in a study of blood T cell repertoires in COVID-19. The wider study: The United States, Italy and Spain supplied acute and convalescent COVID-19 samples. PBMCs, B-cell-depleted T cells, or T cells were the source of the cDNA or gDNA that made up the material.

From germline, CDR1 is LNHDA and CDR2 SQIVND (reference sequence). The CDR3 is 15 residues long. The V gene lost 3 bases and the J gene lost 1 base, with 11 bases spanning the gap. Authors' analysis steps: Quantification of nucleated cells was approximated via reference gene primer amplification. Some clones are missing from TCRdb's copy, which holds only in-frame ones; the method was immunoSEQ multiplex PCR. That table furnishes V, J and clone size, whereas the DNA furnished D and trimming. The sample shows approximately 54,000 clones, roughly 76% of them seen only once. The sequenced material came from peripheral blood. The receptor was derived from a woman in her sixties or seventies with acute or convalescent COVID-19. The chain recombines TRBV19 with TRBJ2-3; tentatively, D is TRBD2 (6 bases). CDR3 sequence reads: CASSIRRGGTDTQYF. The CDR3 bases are TGTGCCAGTAGTATCAGGCGGGGAGGCACAGATACGCAGTATTTT. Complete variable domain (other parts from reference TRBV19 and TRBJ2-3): DGGITQSPKYLFRKEGQNVTLSCEQNLNHDAMYWYRQDPGQGLRLIYYSQIVNDFQKGDIAEGYSVSREKKESFPLTVTSAQKNPTAFYLCASSIRRGGTDTQYFGPGTRLTVL.